A selection of T cell receptor beta chains follows, all from one sample in a study of blood T cell repertoires in COVID-19. The repertoire was sequenced with immunoSEQ multiplex PCR; TCRdb's copy has only in-frame clones and lacks some. The sample consists of roughly 280,000 clones, less than 95% of them appearing once. The sample consisted of PBMCs or T cells enriched from blood (not recorded which). The receptors stem from a man between 40 and 49 years old who had been exposed to COVID-19. Both conserved end residues are part of each CDR3. The order of the fields is CDR3 protein, V gene.

CDR3aa: CASRAGQVVNEQFF
v_gene: TRBV7-9

CDR3aa: CAWSPRDRVSSEAFF
v_gene: TRBV30

CDR3aa: CASDRGGLSNQPQHF
v_gene: TRBV2

CDR3aa: CAWSAQTQGIYEQYF
v_gene: TRBV30

CDR3aa: CASSFRREGLSYEQYF
v_gene: TRBV27

CDR3aa: CASSITSGDNEQFF
v_gene: TRBV19

CDR3aa: CASRTGIGYTF
v_gene: TRBV19

CDR3aa: CASSLSDTGELFF
v_gene: TRBV28

CDR3aa: CASSLRESLHEQYF
v_gene: TRBV27

CDR3aa: CASTSGSSYEQYF
v_gene: TRBV19

CDR3aa: CASSEVAAASTNEKLFF
v_gene: TRBV2

CDR3aa: CAISVSGRGEDTQYF
v_gene: TRBV10-3

CDR3aa: CAISDGGTGGGYTF
v_gene: TRBV10-3

CDR3aa: CASSERGQGTPQETQYF
v_gene: TRBV6-1

CDR3aa: CASSPPMNTEAFF
v_gene: TRBV28

CDR3aa: CASSLSPGWDNYGYTF
v_gene: TRBV27

CDR3aa: CASSQNLAGAGETQYF
v_gene: TRBV3-1/TRBV3-2

CDR3aa: CASSHGEGQRETQYF
v_gene: TRBV7-2

CDR3aa: CATSREGGSPLEQYF
v_gene: TRBV15

CDR3aa: CASSIPGNEQFF
v_gene: TRBV19

CDR3aa: CATSRRGLERETQYF
v_gene: TRBV15

CDR3aa: CASSPRFRGSSYEQYF
v_gene: TRBV7-2

CDR3aa: CASSYYGQNNEQFF
v_gene: TRBV7-9

CDR3aa: CASSRGAGVVDTQYF
v_gene: TRBV27

CDR3aa: CASSYSQTGDQPQHF
v_gene: TRBV6-5

CDR3aa: CASSRDSSNYGYTF
v_gene: TRBV5-1

CDR3aa: CASSLGGGTGANYGYTF
v_gene: TRBV5-1

CDR3aa: CATSSKTQGVLRNTIYF
v_gene: TRBV15

CDR3aa: CSAGQGVYGYTF
v_gene: TRBV29-1

CDR3aa: CASSPAGGINYGYTF
v_gene: TRBV18

CDR3aa: CASNQQGARTEAFF
v_gene: TRBV28

CDR3aa: CASSVGTTPNQPQHF
v_gene: TRBV9

CDR3aa: CASRRPGTGTRGAYGYTF
v_gene: TRBV28

CDR3aa: CASSAFRGSGANVLTF
v_gene: TRBV27

CDR3aa: CASNYIQGAAHGYTF
v_gene: TRBV6-5

CDR3aa: CAAGTGTSNQPQHF
v_gene: TRBV2

CDR3aa: CASSAHRAGGAYGYTF
v_gene: TRBV9

CDR3aa: CASSLGRGTDYEQYF
v_gene: TRBV11-3

CDR3aa: CASSPLVGADQPQHF
v_gene: TRBV18

CDR3aa: CASSTTGQGAGEQYF
v_gene: TRBV19

CDR3aa: CASRDWDYANEQFF
v_gene: TRBV6-5

CDR3aa: CATSRGTGEVSPLHF
v_gene: TRBV18

CDR3aa: CASSQGRQETQYF
v_gene: TRBV3-1/TRBV3-2

CDR3aa: CASLFIGRGNGYTF
v_gene: TRBV28

CDR3aa: CASSPDRGSAFF
v_gene: TRBV5-5

CDR3aa: CASSTISDSFKNTEAFF
v_gene: TRBV28

CDR3aa: CASSYSVSVGNEQFF
v_gene: TRBV6-6

CDR3aa: CASSPGTVKRDEQFF
v_gene: TRBV27

CDR3aa: CASRNTGFHEQYF
v_gene: TRBV27

CDR3aa: CASSNKPRGVYSGANVLTF
v_gene: TRBV7-8

CDR3aa: CASSQDGGRGEAFF
v_gene: TRBV4-1

CDR3aa: CASSSQGVHSYNEQFF
v_gene: TRBV7-2

CDR3aa: CAISESSRQGATEAFF
v_gene: TRBV10-3

CDR3aa: CARRDRAGTSGANVLTF
v_gene: TRBV30